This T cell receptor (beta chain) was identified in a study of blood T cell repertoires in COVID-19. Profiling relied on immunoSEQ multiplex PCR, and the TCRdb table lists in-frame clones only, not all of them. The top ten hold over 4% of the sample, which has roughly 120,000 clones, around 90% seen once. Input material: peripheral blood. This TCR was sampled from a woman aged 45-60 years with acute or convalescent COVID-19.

CDR3 sequence: CASSPRQGPGFF. The CDR3, as DNA: TGTGCCAGCAGTCCAAGACAGGGACCTGGCTTCTTC. The chain employs TRBV28 and TRBJ2-1; TRBD1 aligns across 7 bases. CDR1 is MDHEN, CDR2 SYDVKM, per germline. The CDR3 length is 12 residues. The trim removed 5 bases at V and 16 bases at J, leaving 11 bases unmatched.